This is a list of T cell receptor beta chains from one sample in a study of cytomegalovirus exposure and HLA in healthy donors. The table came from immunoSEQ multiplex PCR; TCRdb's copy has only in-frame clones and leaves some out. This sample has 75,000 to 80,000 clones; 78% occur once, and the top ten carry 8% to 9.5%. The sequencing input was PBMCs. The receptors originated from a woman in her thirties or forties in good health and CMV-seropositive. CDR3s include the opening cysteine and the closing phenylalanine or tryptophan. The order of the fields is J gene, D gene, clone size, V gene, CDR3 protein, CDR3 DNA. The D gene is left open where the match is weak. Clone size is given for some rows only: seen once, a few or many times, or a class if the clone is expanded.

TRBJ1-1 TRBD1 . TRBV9 CASNTGQGNTEAFF TGTGCCAGCAATACCGGACAGGGGAACACTGAAGCTTTCTTT
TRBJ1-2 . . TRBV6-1 CASSDPGHRYGYTF TGTGCCAGCAGTGATCCGGGACATCGCTATGGCTACACCTTC
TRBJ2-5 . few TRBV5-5 CASSPEDSPRETQYF TGCGCCAGCAGCCCCGAAGACAGCCCCCGGGAGACCCAGTACTTC
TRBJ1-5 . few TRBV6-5 CASSESTAGKPQHF TGTGCCAGCAGTGAATCGACCGCGGGAAAACCCCAGCATTTT
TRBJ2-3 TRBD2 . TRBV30 CAWSVGSGDGDTQYF TGTGCCTGGAGTGTGGGTAGCGGGGACGGAGATACGCAGTATTTT
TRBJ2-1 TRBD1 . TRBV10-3 CAITGQGDEQFF TGTGCCATCACCGGACAGGGCGATGAGCAGTTCTTC
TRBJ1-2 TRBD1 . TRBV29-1 CSVADRGRDGYTF TGCAGCGTCGCTGACAGGGGAAGGGATGGCTACACCTTC
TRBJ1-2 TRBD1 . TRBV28 CASKTLRQGDYGYTF TGTGCCAGCAAAACGCTCCGGCAGGGGGACTATGGCTACACCTTC
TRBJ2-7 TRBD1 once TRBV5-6 CASSLQGARIYEQYF TGTGCCAGCAGCTTACAGGGGGCGAGGATTTACGAGCAGTACTTC
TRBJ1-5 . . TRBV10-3 CAISESSGLDNQPQHF TGTGCCATCAGTGAGTCTTCAGGCTTGGACAATCAGCCCCAGCATTTT
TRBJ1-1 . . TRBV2 CASSEVVRGEAFF TGTGCCAGCAGTGAAGTCGTCAGAGGTGAAGCTTTCTTT
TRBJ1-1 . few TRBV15 CATSRDWRGNTEAFF TGTGCCACCAGCAGAGATTGGCGGGGGAACACTGAAGCTTTCTTT
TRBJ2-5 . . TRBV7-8 CASSPKVGGAGETQYF TGTGCCAGCAGCCCAAAAGTAGGGGGGGCTGGGGAGACCCAGTACTTC
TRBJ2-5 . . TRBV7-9 CASSQRRGRGETQYF TGTGCCAGCAGTCAAAGGAGGGGGCGCGGGGAGACCCAGTACTTC
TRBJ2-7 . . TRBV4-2 CASSQDQVQYF TGTGCCAGCAGCCAAGACCAGGTGCAGTACTTC
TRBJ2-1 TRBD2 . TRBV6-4 CASSRASGGQYEQFF TGTGCCAGCAGTAGGGCTAGCGGGGGACAATATGAGCAGTTCTTC
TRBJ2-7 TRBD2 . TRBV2 CASSEATGRGEQYF TGTGCCAGCAGTGAAGCGACGGGGAGGGGCGAGCAGTACTTC
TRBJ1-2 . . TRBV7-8 CASSLSRTSRGGYTF TGTGCCAGCAGCTTATCCCGCACATCCCGCGGAGGCTACACCTTC
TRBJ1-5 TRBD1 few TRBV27 CASSTGQGVNQPQHF TGTGCCAGCAGTACCGGACAGGGGGTTAATCAGCCCCAGCATTTT
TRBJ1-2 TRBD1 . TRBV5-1 CATKEVTGADGYTF TGCGCCACCAAAGAGGTTACAGGGGCGGATGGCTACACCTTC
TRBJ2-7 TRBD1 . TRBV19 CASKGQSSSYEQYF TGTGCCAGTAAGGGACAGTCTAGCTCCTACGAGCAGTACTTC
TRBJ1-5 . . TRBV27 CASSQVSNQPQHF TGTGCCAGCAGTCAGGTTAGCAATCAGCCCCAGCATTTT
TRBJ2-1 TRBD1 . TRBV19 CASSTTGTGGHEQFF TGTGCCAGTAGTACAACCGGGACAGGGGGCCATGAGCAGTTCTTC
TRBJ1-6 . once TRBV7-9 CASSRGGDSPLHF TGTGCCAGCAGCAGGGGCGGGGATTCACCCCTCCACTTT
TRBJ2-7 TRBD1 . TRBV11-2 CASSLTGTGDFYEQYF TGTGCCAGCAGCCTTACCGGGACAGGGGATTTCTACGAGCAGTACTTC
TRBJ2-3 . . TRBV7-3 CASSLMAGSTDTQYF TGTGCCAGCAGCTTAATGGCGGGAAGCACAGATACGCAGTATTTT
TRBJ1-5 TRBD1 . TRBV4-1 CASSQNRGGDQPQHF TGCGCCAGCAGCCAAAACAGGGGCGGTGATCAGCCCCAGCATTTT
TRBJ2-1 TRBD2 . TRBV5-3 CARIRRTSGGFGDEQFF TGTGCCAGAATTCGAAGGACTAGCGGGGGGTTTGGGGATGAGCAGTTCTTC
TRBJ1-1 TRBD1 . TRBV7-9 CASSYQGANTEAFF TGTGCCAGCAGCTATCAGGGGGCGAACACTGAAGCTTTCTTT
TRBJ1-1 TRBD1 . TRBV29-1 CSVDGDRGSTEAFF TGCAGCGTAGACGGGGACAGGGGATCCACTGAAGCTTTCTTT
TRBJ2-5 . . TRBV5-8 CASSPGRGRETQYF TGTGCCAGCAGCCCGGGGCGGGGCCGGGAGACCCAGTACTTC
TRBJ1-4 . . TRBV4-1 CASSQEGQGREKLFF TGCGCCAGCAGCCAAGAAGGTCAGGGGCGGGAAAAACTGTTTTTT
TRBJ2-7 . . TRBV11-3 CASSSGGSSYEQYF TGTGCCAGCAGTTCGGGGGGCAGCTCCTACGAGCAGTACTTC
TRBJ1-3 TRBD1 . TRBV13 CASRSRRTGADGNTIYF TGTGCCAGCAGGTCCCGGAGGACAGGGGCCGATGGAAACACCATATATTTT
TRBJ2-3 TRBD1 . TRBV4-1 CASGNRDRVTDTQYF TGCGCCAGCGGCAACCGGGACAGGGTGACAGATACGCAGTATTTT